The source of this TCR beta chain is a study of T cells in Graves' hyperthyroidism and ophthalmopathy. Study information: Specimen type is peripheral blood, collected at initial diagnosis prior to any treatment. The study, taken as a whole, reports: Peripheral blood also featured most of the thyroid clonotypes expanded above 0.001.

V dropped 8 bases and J dropped 0 bases, with 13 bases sitting between them. There are 15 residues in the CDR3. Germline V gene lookup returns CDR1 LNHDA and CDR2 SQIVND (reference sequence). A patient was excluded if there was uncontrolled infection, other autoimmune disease, pregnancy or lactation. PBMCs were obtained from about 9 ml fresh peripheral blood. What was amplified from RNA transcripts were TCR beta CDR3 regions. HTBI primers were the set used in a first-round RT-PCR of the TCR CDR3. A single record per CDR3 protein comes from TCRdb applying MiXCR to the multiplex PCR reads. This sample has under 250,000 distinct CDR3 sequences, with approximately 16% found just once. The table lists this clonotype with a few counts. Its antigen is unknown.

The chain combines TRBV19 with TRBJ1-4, with D maybe TRBD1 (6 bases). Specimen: blood. The sequence was collected from a woman aged 50 to 60 with Graves' hyperthyroidism. CDR3 residues: CASGGRFATNEKLFF. The CDR3 DNA is TGTGCCAGTGGGGGCAGGTTTGCAACTAATGAAAAACTGTTTTTT.